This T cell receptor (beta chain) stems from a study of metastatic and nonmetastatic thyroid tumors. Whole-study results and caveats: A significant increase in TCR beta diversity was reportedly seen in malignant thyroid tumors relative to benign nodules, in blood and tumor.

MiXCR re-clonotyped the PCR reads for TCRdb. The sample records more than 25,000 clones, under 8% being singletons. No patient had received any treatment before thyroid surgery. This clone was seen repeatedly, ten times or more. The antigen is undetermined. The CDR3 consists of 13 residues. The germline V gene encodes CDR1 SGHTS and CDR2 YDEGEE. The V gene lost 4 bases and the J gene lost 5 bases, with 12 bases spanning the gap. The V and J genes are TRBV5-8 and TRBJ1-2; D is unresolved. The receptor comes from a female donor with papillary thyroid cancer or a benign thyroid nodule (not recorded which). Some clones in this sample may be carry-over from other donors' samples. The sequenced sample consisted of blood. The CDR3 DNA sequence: TGTGCCAGCAGCACAGCGGAAGGGTATGGCTACACCTTC. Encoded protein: CASSTAEGYGYTF.